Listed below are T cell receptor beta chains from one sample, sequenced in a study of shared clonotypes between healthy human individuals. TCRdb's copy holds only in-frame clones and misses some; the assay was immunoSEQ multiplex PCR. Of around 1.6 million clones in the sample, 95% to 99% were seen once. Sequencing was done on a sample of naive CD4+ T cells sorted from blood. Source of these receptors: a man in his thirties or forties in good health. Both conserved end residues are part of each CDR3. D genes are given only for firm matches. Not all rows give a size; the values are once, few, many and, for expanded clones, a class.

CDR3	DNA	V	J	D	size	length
CAWSVLVGGTNEKLFF	TGTGCCTGGAGTGTACTTGTTGGGGGGACTAATGAAAAACTGTTTTTT	TRBV30	TRBJ1-4	-	-	16
CASSLVTSGSLTGELFF	TGTGCCAGCAGCTTGGTGACTAGCGGGAGCTTGACCGGGGAGCTGTTTTTT	TRBV7-2	TRBJ2-2	TRBD2	-	17
CASSARLNYNEQFF	TGTGCCAGCAGTGCACGGCTTAACTACAATGAGCAGTTCTTC	TRBV6-4	TRBJ2-1	-	-	14
CAIRGGDRGTEAFF	TGTGCCATCAGGGGGGGAGACAGAGGCACTGAAGCTTTCTTT	TRBV10-3	TRBJ1-1	-	once	14
CASSLAGRGNTEAFF	TGTGCCAGCAGCTTAGCGGGTCGGGGGAACACTGAAGCTTTCTTT	TRBV7-6	TRBJ1-1	-	-	15
CASSWGQGTYNEQFF	TGTGCCAGCAGCTGGGGACAGGGGACCTACAATGAGCAGTTCTTC	TRBV5-8	TRBJ2-1	TRBD1	-	15
CASSVETSSYNEQFF	TGTGCCAGCAGCGTAGAAACCAGCTCCTACAATGAGCAGTTCTTC	TRBV9	TRBJ2-1	-	-	15
CASSLGKGNTIYF	TGTGCCAGCAGCTTAGGAAAAGGAAACACCATATATTTT	TRBV7-2	TRBJ1-3	-	-	13
CSSSPAGEAQYF	TGCAGCTCCTCCCCAGCGGGAGAGGCCCAGTACTTC	TRBV29-1	TRBJ2-5	TRBD2	-	12
CANTGLAGGYEQYF	TGTGCCAACACGGGACTAGCGGGAGGTTACGAGCAGTACTTC	TRBV6-5	TRBJ2-7	TRBD2	-	14
CASSVGPRPTDTQYF	TGTGCCAGCAGCGTAGGACCTAGACCCACAGATACGCAGTATTTT	TRBV9	TRBJ2-3	-	-	15
CASSSDRSGGTQYF	TGTGCCAGCAGCTCTGATAGAAGCGGGGGGACGCAGTATTTT	TRBV11-2	TRBJ2-3	TRBD2	-	14
CASSYGQGGSSYTF	TGTGCCAGCAGCTACGGACAGGGGGGAAGTAGCTACACCTTC	TRBV28	TRBJ1-2	TRBD1	-	14
CASSYVGSGANVLTF	TGTGCCAGCAGTTACGTAGGCTCTGGGGCCAACGTCCTGACTTTC	TRBV6-5	TRBJ2-6	-	few	15
CASSPWGGSYGYTF	TGTGCCAGCAGCCCTTGGGGGGGGAGCTATGGCTACACCTTC	TRBV11-2	TRBJ1-2	-	once	14
CASSQDQVKPGGEQYF	TGCGCCAGCAGTCAAGACCAAGTTAAGCCTGGAGGCGAGCAGTACTTC	TRBV23-1	TRBJ2-7	-	-	16
CASRRDVRNGEQYF	TGTGCCAGTCGCCGGGACGTGAGGAATGGCGAGCAGTACTTC	TRBV6-6	TRBJ2-7	-	-	14
CASSPPRQGAGLAGELPTYEQYF	TGTGCCAGCTCACCACCGCGGCAGGGGGCCGGACTAGCGGGAGAGCTTCCTACCTACGAGCAGTACTTC	TRBV18	TRBJ2-7	TRBD2	-	23
CAWNAPGQGLRAEQYF	TGTGCCTGGAATGCCCCGGGACAGGGTTTAAGAGCTGAGCAGTACTTC	TRBV30	TRBJ2-7	TRBD1	-	16
CSAGAGGELFF	TGCAGTGCTGGGGCGGGCGGGGAGCTGTTTTTT	TRBV20-1	TRBJ2-2	-	-	11
CASSLVSGLNTEAFF	TGCGCCAGCAGCTTGGTTTCAGGGCTGAACACTGAAGCTTTCTTT	TRBV5-1	TRBJ1-1	-	-	15
CASSFRAAGRNGQYF	TGTGCTAGCAGCTTTCGGGCAGCGGGGAGAAACGGGCAGTACTTC	TRBV7-7	TRBJ2-7	TRBD2	-	15
CASSLGLAVARSYEQYF	TGTGCCAGCAGTTTGGGACTAGCGGTAGCCAGATCCTACGAGCAGTACTTC	TRBV2	TRBJ2-7	TRBD2	once	17
CASSPPDRASNQPQHF	TGTGCCAGCTCACCACCTGACAGGGCTAGCAATCAGCCCCAGCATTTT	TRBV18	TRBJ1-5	TRBD1	-	16
CASSRNQPQHF	TGTGCCAGCTCCCGGAATCAGCCCCAGCATTTT	TRBV6-1	TRBJ1-5	-	once	11
CASRITPGGTEAFF	TGTGCCAGCCGAATTACACCAGGGGGGACTGAAGCTTTCTTT	TRBV28	TRBJ1-1	TRBD1	-	14
CSAVKSLRAFF	TGCAGCGCGGTCAAGAGCTTGAGGGCTTTCTTT	TRBV29-1	TRBJ1-1	-	-	11
CASSETVVAERNTGELFF	TGTGCCAGCAGTGAGACTGTGGTAGCGGAACGGAACACCGGGGAGCTGTTTTTT	TRBV2	TRBJ2-2	-	-	18
CASSLVGRGQETQYF	TGTGCCAGCAGTTTAGTGGGACGGGGGCAAGAGACCCAGTACTTC	TRBV28	TRBJ2-5	-	-	15
CASTPGLAGVQPYYEQYF	TGTGCCAGCACCCCTGGACTAGCGGGAGTCCAACCCTACTACGAGCAGTACTTC	TRBV5-4	TRBJ2-7	TRBD2	-	18
CASSPPINDPDIPRETQYF	TGTGCCAGCTCACCGCCTATAAACGACCCAGACATACCCCGGGAGACCCAGTACTTC	TRBV18	TRBJ2-5	-	-	19
CSVTGGAQETQYF	TGCAGCGTCACAGGGGGGGCCCAAGAGACCCAGTACTTC	TRBV29-1	TRBJ2-5	-	-	13
CASSLEVRSSYNEQFF	TGTGCCAGCAGCTTAGAGGTACGGAGCTCCTACAATGAGCAGTTCTTC	TRBV11-2	TRBJ2-1	-	-	16
CASSLAAVAGGNTGELFF	TGCGCCAGCAGCTTGGCCGCGGTAGCGGGAGGAAACACCGGGGAGCTGTTTTTT	TRBV5-1	TRBJ2-2	TRBD2	-	18
CASSPQVLGSGANVLTF	TGCGCCAGCAGCCCCCAGGTCCTTGGGTCTGGGGCCAACGTCCTGACTTTC	TRBV5-1	TRBJ2-6	-	-	17
CASSGGSQRPDSGNTIYF	TGTGCCAGCAGTGGGGGCTCTCAACGGCCAGACTCTGGAAACACCATATATTTT	TRBV7-9	TRBJ1-3	-	-	18
CASSDSGEGLNYEQYF	TGTGCCAGCAGTGACTCCGGCGAGGGGCTCAACTACGAGCAGTACTTC	TRBV6-4	TRBJ2-7	-	-	16
CASSLRPGSYNEQFF	TGCGCCAGCAGCTTGCGGCCAGGGTCCTACAATGAGCAGTTCTTC	TRBV5-1	TRBJ2-1	-	-	15
CASSGPPLAGRNNEQFF	TGTGCCAGCAGTGGCCCCCCACTAGCGGGGAGAAACAATGAGCAGTTCTTC	TRBV6-1	TRBJ2-1	TRBD2	-	17
CASSRDRISTDTQYF	TGTGCCAGCAGTCGGGACCGGATATCCACAGATACGCAGTATTTT	TRBV2	TRBJ2-3	-	once	15
CASSSGQGTDTQYF	TGTGCCAGCAGTTCGGGACAGGGTACAGATACGCAGTATTTT	TRBV6-5	TRBJ2-3	TRBD1	-	14